The clone carrying this TCR beta chain was recorded many times. Its matching antigen is unknown. This specimen comes from a study of T-cell reconstitution after alpha-beta-depleted transplantation in children. The study's findings and limits: Some patients showed high day-60 TCRbeta diversity, which derived from surviving recipient T cells and thymic progenitors.

A library of TCRbeta sequences, prepared with unique molecular identifiers, was generated. TCRdb ran MiXCR on the PCR reads and lists one entry per CDR3 protein. The sample has about 110,000 distinct CDR3 sequences; approximately 6.6% are singletons. CDR3 length: 11 residues. V lost 6 bases and J lost 2, with 4 bases in between. Germline V gene data show CDR1 as SGHVS and CDR2 as FQNEAQ. The source material was PBMCs, mostly from graft donor cells, sampled 360 days after TCRalphabeta/CD19-depleted stem cell transplant. The TCR sequence derives from a male patient between 2 and 15 years old who had a stem cell transplant for acute lymphoblastic leukemia, so the T cells may come from the graft donor. The chain employs TRBV7-8 and TRBJ2-5; D is unresolved. The CDR3 nucleotides are TGTGCCAGCAGGAATCAAGAGACCCAGTACTTC. This encodes CASRNQETQYF.